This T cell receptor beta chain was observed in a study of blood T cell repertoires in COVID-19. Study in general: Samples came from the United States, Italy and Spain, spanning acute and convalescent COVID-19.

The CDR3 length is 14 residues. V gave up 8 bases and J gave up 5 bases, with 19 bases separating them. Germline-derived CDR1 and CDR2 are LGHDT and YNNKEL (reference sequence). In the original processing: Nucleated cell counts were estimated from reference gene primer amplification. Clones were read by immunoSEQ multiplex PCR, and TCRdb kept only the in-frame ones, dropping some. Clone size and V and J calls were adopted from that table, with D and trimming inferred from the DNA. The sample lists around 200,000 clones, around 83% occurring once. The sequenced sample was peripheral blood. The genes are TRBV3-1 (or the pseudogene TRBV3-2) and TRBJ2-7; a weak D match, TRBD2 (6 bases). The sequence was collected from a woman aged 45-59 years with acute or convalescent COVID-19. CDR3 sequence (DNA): TGTGCCAGCGCGCCTACTCTGAGGGAGGACGAGCAGTACTTC. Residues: CASAPTLREDEQYF.